This passage covers 2 T cell receptor beta chains from one sample sequenced in a study of blood T cells in healthy people across ages. A sample-barcoded 5' primer and a J-beta primer mix were used in a second PCR of about 7 to 12 cycles. In TCRdb, the 5' RACE reads were re-called with MiXCR into one record per CDR3 protein. This table holds 650,000 to 800,000 distinct CDR3 sequences, around 45% found once. Source material: blood. The source of these receptors is a man in his sixties in good health.

The chain is built from TRBV27 and TRBJ2-3; 11 bases are shared with TRBD1. The CDR3 length is 15 residues. The V segment lost 6 bases and the J segment 5 bases; nucleotides outside the gene matches: 7. The germline V gene has CDR1 MNHEY and CDR2 SMNVEV (reference sequence). DNA of the CDR3: TGTGCCAGCAGAGCGGACAGGGGGCTTAGAGATACGCAGTATTTT. It translates to CASRADRGLRDTQYF.

This chain uses TRBV5-1 with TRBJ1-1; D perhaps matches TRBD1 (6 bases). The germline gives CDR1 SGHRS, CDR2 YFSETQ. Deletions cut 3 bases from V and 2 bases from J, with 14 bases between. The CDR3 extends over 15 amino acids. CDR3 nucleotide sequence: TGCGCCAGCAGCTCCAACCGGGGGGCAAACACTGAAGCTTTCTTT. Its protein product is CASSSNRGANTEAFF.